The present T cell receptor (beta chain) was sequenced within a study of blood T cell repertoires in COVID-19. Assay: immunoSEQ multiplex PCR; the TCRdb copy retains only in-frame clones and omits some. The repertoire has approximately 190,000 clones, roughly 91% of them found once; the top ten carry 5% to 6.5%. The CDR3 runs 17 residues. Germline assignment: CDR1 GTSNPN and CDR2 SVGIG (reference sequence). Trimming cost V 5 bases and J 6 bases; bases outside gene matches: 19. J is TRBJ1-1 and V is TRBV30; 9 bases align to TRBD1. The receptor comes from a man aged 40-49 years with active or convalescent COVID-19. Sequenced material: peripheral blood. CDR3 region: CAWAKTFSDRGRAEAFF. CDR3 DNA sequence: TGTGCCTGGGCAAAAACTTTTTCGGACAGGGGCAGAGCTGAAGCTTTCTTT.